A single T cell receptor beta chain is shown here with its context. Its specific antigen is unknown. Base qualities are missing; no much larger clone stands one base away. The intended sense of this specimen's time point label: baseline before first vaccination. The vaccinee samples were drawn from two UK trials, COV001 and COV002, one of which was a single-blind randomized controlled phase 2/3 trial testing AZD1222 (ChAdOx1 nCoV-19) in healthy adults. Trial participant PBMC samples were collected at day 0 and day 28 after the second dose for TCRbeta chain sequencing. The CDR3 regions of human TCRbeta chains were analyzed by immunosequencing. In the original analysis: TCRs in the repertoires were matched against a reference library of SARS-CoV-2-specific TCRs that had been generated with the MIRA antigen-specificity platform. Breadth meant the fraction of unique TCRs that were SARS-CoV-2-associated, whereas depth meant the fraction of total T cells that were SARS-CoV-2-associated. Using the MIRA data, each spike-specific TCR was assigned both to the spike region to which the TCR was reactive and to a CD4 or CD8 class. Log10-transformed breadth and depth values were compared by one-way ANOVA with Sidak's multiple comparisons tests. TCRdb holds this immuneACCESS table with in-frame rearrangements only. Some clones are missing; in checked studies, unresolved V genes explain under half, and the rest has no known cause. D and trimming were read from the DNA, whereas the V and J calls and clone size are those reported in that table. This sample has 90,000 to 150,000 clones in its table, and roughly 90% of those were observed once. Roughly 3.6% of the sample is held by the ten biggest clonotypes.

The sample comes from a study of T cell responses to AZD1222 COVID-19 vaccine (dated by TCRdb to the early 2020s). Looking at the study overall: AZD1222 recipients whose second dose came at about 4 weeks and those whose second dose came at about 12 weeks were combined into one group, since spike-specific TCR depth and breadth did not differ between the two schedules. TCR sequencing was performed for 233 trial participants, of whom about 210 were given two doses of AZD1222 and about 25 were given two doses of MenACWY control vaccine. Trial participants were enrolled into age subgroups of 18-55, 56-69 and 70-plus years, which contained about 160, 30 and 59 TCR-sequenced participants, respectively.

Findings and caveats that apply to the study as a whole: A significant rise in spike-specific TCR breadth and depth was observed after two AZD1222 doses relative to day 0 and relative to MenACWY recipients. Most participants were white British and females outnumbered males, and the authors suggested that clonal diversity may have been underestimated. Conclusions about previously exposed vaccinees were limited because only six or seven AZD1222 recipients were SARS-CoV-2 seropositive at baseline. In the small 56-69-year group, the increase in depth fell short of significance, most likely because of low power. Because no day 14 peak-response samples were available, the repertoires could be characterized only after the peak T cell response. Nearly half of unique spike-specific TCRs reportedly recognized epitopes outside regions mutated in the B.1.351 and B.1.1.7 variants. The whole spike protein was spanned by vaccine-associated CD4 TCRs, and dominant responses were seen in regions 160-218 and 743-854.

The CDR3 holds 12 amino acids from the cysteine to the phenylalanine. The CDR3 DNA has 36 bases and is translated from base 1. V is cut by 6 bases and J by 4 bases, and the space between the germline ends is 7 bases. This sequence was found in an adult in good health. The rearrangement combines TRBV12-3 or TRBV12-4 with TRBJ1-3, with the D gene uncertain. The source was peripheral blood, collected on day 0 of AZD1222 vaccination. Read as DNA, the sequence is TGTGCCAGCAGAGCGCAAGGAAACACCATATATTTT. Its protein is CASRAQGNTIYF.